Below are 27 T cell receptor beta chains sequenced from a single sample in a study of blood T cell repertoires in COVID-19. Repertoires were generated with immunoSEQ multiplex PCR, while TCRdb's copy carries only in-frame clones and drops some. The data hold hundreds of thousands of clones, with about 86% observed a single time. Material: peripheral blood. The receptors here all came from a woman aged 45-65 years with acute or convalescent COVID-19.

The chain is built from TRBV3-1 (or the pseudogene TRBV3-2) and TRBJ2-5, with 11 bases fitting TRBD2. Trimming cost V 5 bases and J 2 bases; bases outside gene matches: 16. The CDR3 totals 19 residues. Germline V gene sequence: CDR1 LGHDT, CDR2 YNNKEL (reference sequence). CDR3 coding DNA: TGTGCCAGCAGCTACGATGCTTTTAGCGGGAGGGAGGAGCAAGAGACCCAGTACTTC. Translating gives CASSYDAFSGREEQETQYF.

This clone has more than one count but fewer than ten. The rearrangement links TRBV21-1 to TRBJ2-7; the table's D gene call, TRBD2, was not cross checked with the DNA. TRBV21-1 is a known pseudogene. The CDR3 length is 14 residues. In DNA, the CDR3 is TGTGCCAGCAGCAAAGCTAGCGGGATTTACGAGCAGTACTTC. This sequence encodes CASSKASGIYEQYF.

The rearrangement links TRBV9 to TRBJ1-1, with no clear D. The germline V and J ends were trimmed by 2 bases and 4 bases, with 12 bases remaining between them. The CDR3 is 14 residues long. The germline V gene has CDR1 SGDLS and CDR2 YYNGEE. CDR3 region: CASSVGRLGTEAFF. CDR3 DNA sequence: TGTGCCAGCAGCGTTGGGCGTTTGGGCACTGAAGCTTTCTTT.

V usage is TRBV7-8 and J usage is TRBJ1-5, with D unclear. Trimming left V 5 bases short and J 4 bases short, with 15 bases between. The CDR3 loop spans 15 amino acids. Germline V lookup: CDR1 SGHVS, CDR2 FQNEAQ. The CDR3 here is CASSPQVSENQPQHF. In DNA form, the CDR3 reads TGTGCCAGCAGCCCGCAGGTGTCCGAAAATCAGCCCCAGCATTTT.

The chain combines TRBV14 with TRBJ2-7; 9 nucleotides match TRBD2. V lost 4 bases and J lost 2; bases outside the gene matches: 3. Germline CDR1 reads SGHDN; CDR2 reads FVKESK. The CDR3 has 14 amino acids. In DNA form, the CDR3 reads TGTGCCAGCAGCCCGACTAGCGGTCCCTACGAGCAGTACTTC. Amino acids: CASSPTSGPYEQYF.

This clone has a handful of counts. The chain links TRBV25-1 to TRBJ1-3; TRBD1 might be the D (5 bases). The CDR3 contains 14 residues. Per the germline V gene, CDR1 is MGHDK and CDR2 is SYGVNS. Trimming removed 1 base at V and 3 bases at J, with 7 bases between. In DNA form, the CDR3 reads TGTGCCAGCAGTGAATCAGGGATTGGAAACACCATATATTTT. This codes for CASSESGIGNTIYF.

The V gene is TRBV29-1, the J gene TRBJ1-5, with D unclear. Trimming pared 7 bases from V and 4 bases from J, leaving 11 bases between. This CDR3 spans 12 amino acids. Germline lookup yields CDR1 SQVTM and CDR2 ANQGSEA. CDR3 loop: CSAQEGNQPQHF. The CDR3 region has the DNA TGCAGCGCCCAGGAGGGAAATCAGCCCCAGCATTTT. Full variable domain (missing parts from reference TRBV29-1 and TRBJ1-5): SAVISQKPSRDICQRGTSLTIQCQVDSQVTMMFWYRQQPGQSLTLIATANQGSEATYESGFVIDKFPISRPNLTFSTLTVSNMSPEDSSIYLCSAQEGNQPQHFGDGTRLSIL.

The chain is built from TRBV7-2 and TRBJ1-1; possibly TRBD1 for D (6 bases). Trimming cost V 4 bases and J 3 bases, with 12 bases left between them. Germline CDR1 SGHTA, CDR2 FQGNSA. The CDR3 totals 14 residues. CDR3 residues: CASSSQGFDTEAFF. CDR3 DNA sequence: TGTGCCAGCAGCTCCCAGGGGTTTGACACTGAAGCTTTCTTT.

This chain uses TRBV7-9 with TRBJ2-2; 10 nucleotides align to TRBD1. Germline V gene data show CDR1 as SEHNR and CDR2 as FQNEAQ (reference sequence). The J segment lost 3 bases and the V segment lost 5 bases, leaving 6 bases of the junction unmatched. CDR3 length: 16 amino acids. The CDR3: CASSRGTGVDTGELFF. The DNA for the CDR3 is TGTGCCAGCAGCCGCGGGACAGGGGTTGACACCGGGGAGCTGTTTTTT.

In its sample, this clone was seen once. The chain is built from TRBV5-6 and TRBJ2-5; 10 bases line up with TRBD1. The CDR3 length is 14 residues. V lost 4 bases to trimming and J lost 4 bases; unmatched junction nucleotides: 4. Germline V gene lookup returns CDR1 SGHDT and CDR2 YYEEEE. The CDR3 is CASSTGQGGETQYF. CDR3 coding DNA: TGTGCCAGCAGCACCGGACAGGGGGGAGAGACCCAGTACTTC.

J is TRBJ1-2 and V is TRBV7-9, with D possibly being TRBD1 (6 bases). The V gene lost 5 bases and the J gene lost 5 bases, with 18 bases spanning the gap. Per the germline V gene, CDR1 is SEHNR and CDR2 is FQNEAQ (reference sequence). This CDR3 is 15 amino acids long. The chain's CDR3 is CASSPHPGTPYGYTF. The DNA of the CDR3 is TGTGCCAGCAGCCCCCATCCAGGGACACCGTATGGCTACACCTTC.

The chain links TRBV6-5 to TRBJ2-3; TRBD2 is a possible D gene (5 bases). The CDR3 sequence is 14 residues long. Germline V CDR1 and CDR2: MNHEY, SVGAGI. V shed 6 bases and J shed 1 base, with 11 bases lying between them. CDR3 nucleotides: TGTGCCAGCAGGTTAGCGACTCGCACAGATACGCAGTATTTT. It yields the protein CASRLATRTDTQYF.

The chain couples TRBV4-3 to TRBJ2-7; TRBD2 matches at 7 bases. Germline-derived CDR1 and CDR2 are LGHNA and YSLEER. The V and J ends lost 0 bases and 2 bases, in that order; junction bases with no gene match: 16. The CDR3 covers 19 residues. CDR3 amino acids: CASSQDSPWSSGPAYEQYF. CDR3 sequence (DNA): TGCGCCAGCAGCCAAGATTCCCCCTGGAGTAGCGGGCCTGCCTACGAGCAGTACTTC.

CDR3 in amino acids: CASGGQGTDYGYTF. For the CDR3, the DNA is TGTGCTAGTGGGGGCCAGGGGACGGACTATGGCTACACCTTC. The chain has TRBV12-5 and TRBJ1-2, with D tentatively TRBD1 (6 bases). This CDR3 is built from 14 residues. Trimming removed 6 bases at V and 3 bases at J, with 14 bases between. Per the germline V gene, CDR1 is LGHNT and CDR2 is FRNRAP. Full variable domain (outside the CDR3, taken from reference TRBV12-5 and TRBJ1-2): DARVTQTPRHKVTEMGQEVTMRCQPILGHNTVFWYRQTMMQGLELLAYFRNRAPLDDSGMPKDRFSAEMPDATLATLKIQPSEPRDSAVYFCASGGQGTDYGYTFGSGTRLTVV.

This rearrangement joins TRBV28 to TRBJ1-5; D ambiguous. The CDR3 consists of 14 residues. The germline V and J ends were trimmed by 3 bases and 3 bases, with 9 bases remaining between them. Germline V lookup: CDR1 MDHEN, CDR2 SYDVKM. CDR3 sequence: CASSFGGINQPQHF. The CDR3 DNA reads TGTGCCAGCAGTTTCGGAGGGATCAATCAGCCCCAGCATTTT. Full variable domain (remainder filled in from reference TRBV28 and TRBJ1-5): DVKVTQSSRYLVKRTGEKVFLECVQDMDHENMFWYRQDPGLGLRLIYFSYDVKMKEKGDIPEGYSVSREKKERFSLILESASTNQTSMYLCASSFGGINQPQHFGDGTRLSIL.

V is TRBV15 and J is TRBJ2-1; 11 bases agree with TRBD1. The length of the CDR3 is 16 residues. With 0 bases clipped from V and 2 bases from J, the junction kept 0 bases outside the gene matches. CDR1 LNHNV and CDR2 YYDKDF come from the germline V gene (reference sequence). For the CDR3, the DNA is TGTGCCACCAGCAGAGAGGGACAGGGGGCCTACAATGAGCAGTTCTTC. It encodes CATSREGQGAYNEQFF.

J is TRBJ2-1 and V is TRBV5-5, with 7 nucleotides matching TRBD2. The CDR3 has 12 residues. Trimming took 4 bases from V and 9 from J; bases not matched to a gene: 4. Germline CDR1 and CDR2: SGHKS and YYEKEE (reference sequence). The CDR3 is CASSPTGGEQFF. For the CDR3, the DNA is TGTGCCAGCAGCCCTACGGGAGGTGAGCAGTTCTTC. The full variable domain, rest sourced from reference TRBV5-5 and TRBJ2-1, is DAGVTQSPTHLIKTRGQQVTLRCSPISGHKSVSWYQQVLGQGPQFIFQYYEKEERGRGNFPDRFSARQFPNYSSELNVNALLLGDSALYLCASSPTGGEQFFGPGTRLTVL.

The V gene is TRBV24-1, the J gene TRBJ2-1, with 8 bases fitting TRBD1. CDR3 size: 17 residues. Germline CDR1 KGHDR, CDR2 SFDVKD. Losses at the gene ends were 4 bases for V and 3 bases for J; bases not matched to a gene: 10. The CDR3: CATSDSTGTGHYNEQFF. As DNA, the CDR3 is TGTGCCACCAGTGACTCTACCGGGACAGGCCACTACAATGAGCAGTTCTTC.

The chain employs TRBV18 and TRBJ1-5; D possibly corresponds to TRBD1 (6 bases). V was shortened by 6 bases and J by 1 base, with 13 bases between the two germline ends. CDR3 length equals 15 residues. The germline V gene has CDR1 KGHSH and CDR2 LQKENI. The CDR3: CASSLNQGSNQPQHF. For the CDR3, the DNA is TGTGCCAGCTCTCTGAATCAGGGGAGCAATCAGCCCCAGCATTTT.

CDR3 protein: CASSPGQTEAFF. Written as DNA, the CDR3 is TGTGCCAGCTCACCTGGACAGACCGAAGCTTTCTTT. The J gene is TRBJ1-1, the V gene TRBV18; tentative D call: TRBD1 (6 bases). The CDR3 covers 12 residues. Germline V gives CDR1 KGHSH, CDR2 LQKENI. The germline V and J ends were trimmed by 3 bases and 8 bases, with 10 bases remaining between them.

This chain links TRBV25-1 with TRBJ1-2; 9 bases are a match to TRBD1. Looked up from germline, CDR1 is MGHDK and CDR2 is SYGVNS. CDR3 size: 13 residues. The J segment lost 7 bases and the V segment lost 8 bases, leaving 8 bases of the junction unmatched. CDR3 amino acids: CASLPGQGRGYTF. In DNA form, the CDR3 reads TGTGCCAGCCTCCCGGGACAGGGCCGTGGCTACACCTTC.

The V call is TRBV12-5, the J call TRBJ2-2; 7 nucleotides align to TRBD1. V shed 5 bases, J shed 5 bases, and the junction held 11 bases outside the gene matches. Per the germline V gene, CDR1 is LGHNT and CDR2 is FRNRAP. This CDR3 is 16 amino acids long. The DNA of the CDR3 is TGTGCTAGTGGTCCCGTGAACAGGGGCGCGACCGGGGAGCTGTTTTTT. As protein: CASGPVNRGATGELFF.

In this sample, this clone turned up a few times. The genes are TRBV7-2 and TRBJ1-5; 10 bases fit TRBD1. The germline V gene has CDR1 SGHTA and CDR2 FQGNSA. Trimming took 1 base from V and 5 from J; bases not matched to a gene: 2. CDR3 length equals 15 residues. Here the CDR3 DNA reads TGTGCCAGCAGCTTAGGGGGGACAGGGGATCAGCCCCAGCATTTT. Its translation is CASSLGGTGDQPQHF.

The chain recombines TRBV4-1 with TRBJ1-1; TRBD1 matches 12 bases. There are 15 residues in the CDR3. Germline CDR1 is MGHRA and CDR2 is YSYEKL. V shed 4 bases and J 3 bases; nucleotides not matched to a gene: 3. Here the CDR3 reads CASSPGQGAHTEAFF. The CDR3 region has the DNA TGCGCCAGCAGCCCGGGACAGGGGGCACACACTGAAGCTTTCTTT.

The genes are TRBV27 and TRBJ2-7, with 7 bases lining up with TRBD1. The CDR3 totals 14 residues. Per germline, CDR1 MNHEY and CDR2 SMNVEV (reference sequence). V lost 6 bases, J lost 5 bases, and 10 bases stayed unmatched. The chain's CDR3 is CASSPRTGLDEQYF. Here the CDR3 DNA reads TGTGCCAGCAGCCCAAGGACAGGTCTCGACGAGCAGTACTTC.

The J gene is TRBJ2-1, the V gene TRBV5-1; TRBD2 matches at 13 bases. The CDR3 is 16 residues long. After removal of 0 bases from V and 6 bases from J, the junction contained 3 bases not matched to a gene. Germline V gives CDR1 SGHRS, CDR2 YFSETQ. The CDR3 spells CASSLGLAGGGNEQFF. For the CDR3, the DNA is TGCGCCAGCAGCTTGGGACTAGCGGGGGGCGGCAATGAGCAGTTCTTC.

The V call is TRBV9, the J call TRBJ2-1; 9 bases agree with TRBD2. This CDR3 contains 15 residues. V was clipped by 4 bases and J by 9 bases; unmatched bases: 11. Germline CDR1 SGDLS, CDR2 YYNGEE. The DNA for the CDR3 is TGTGCCAGCAGCAAGGGTGGGATAGCGGGAGTTGAGCAGTTCTTC. Translating gives CASSKGGIAGVEQFF.